The clone carrying this TCR beta chain was picked up a small number of times. No antigen is known for it. The entry originates in a study of T-cell memory formation after mild COVID-19. For the study at large: For the most part, TCR clusters were specific to one donor. Broader study findings: There were some responding clones in pre-infection memory, which suggested that cross-reactive memory had joined. Later expanders leaned toward CD4+, whereas clones contracting from day 15 to 85 were balanced CD4/CD8.

The V end was cut by 4 bases, the J end by 6 bases, with 11 bases between. The CDR3 has 12 residues. From germline, CDR1 is SGHRS and CDR2 YFSETQ. TCRalpha and TCRbeta libraries used 5'RACE with constant-segment primers and UMIs. TCRdb recomputed calls from the 5' RACE reads with MiXCR, one row per CDR3 protein. Of 410,000 or so distinct CDR3 sequences in the sample, less than 25% were seen once. This chain links TRBV5-1 with TRBJ2-7, with D possibly TRBD1 on 5 matching bases. Material: PBMCs or a T cell subset sorted from them (not recorded which). The TCR comes from an adult woman who had mild COVID-19 (a few samples of this study predate the infection). Cell type and time point are not known. CDR3 sequence (DNA): TGCGCCAGCAGCGGTCAAGGGGCCGAGCAGTACTTC. It specifies CASSGQGAEQYF.